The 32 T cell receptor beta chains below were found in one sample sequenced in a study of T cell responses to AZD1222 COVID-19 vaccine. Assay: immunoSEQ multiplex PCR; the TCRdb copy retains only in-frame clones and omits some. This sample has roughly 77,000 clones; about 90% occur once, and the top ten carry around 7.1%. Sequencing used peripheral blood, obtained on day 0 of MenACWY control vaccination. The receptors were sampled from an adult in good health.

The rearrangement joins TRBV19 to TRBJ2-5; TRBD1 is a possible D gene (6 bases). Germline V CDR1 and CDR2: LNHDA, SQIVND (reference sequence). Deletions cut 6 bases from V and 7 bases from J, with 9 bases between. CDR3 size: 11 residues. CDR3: CASRLGATQYF. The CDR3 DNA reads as TGTGCCAGTAGGTTGGGGGCGACCCAGTACTTC.

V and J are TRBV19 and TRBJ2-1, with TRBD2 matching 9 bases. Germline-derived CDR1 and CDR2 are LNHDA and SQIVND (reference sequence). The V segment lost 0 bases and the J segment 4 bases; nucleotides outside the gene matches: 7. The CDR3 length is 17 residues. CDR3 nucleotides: TGTGCCAGTAGTATAGAAGGCGCTAGCGGGGCGTACAATGAGCAGTTCTTC. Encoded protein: CASSIEGASGAYNEQFF.

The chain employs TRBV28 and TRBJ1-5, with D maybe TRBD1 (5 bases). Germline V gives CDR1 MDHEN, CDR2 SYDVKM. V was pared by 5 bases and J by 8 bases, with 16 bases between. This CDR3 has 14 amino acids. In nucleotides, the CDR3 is TGTGCCAGCAGTGTGCGGGACGCAAGGAAGCCCCAGCATTTT. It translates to CASSVRDARKPQHF.

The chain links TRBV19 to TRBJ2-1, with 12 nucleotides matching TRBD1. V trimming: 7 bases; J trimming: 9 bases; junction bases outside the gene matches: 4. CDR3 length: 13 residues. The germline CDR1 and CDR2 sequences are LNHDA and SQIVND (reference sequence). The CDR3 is CASTGQGAGEQFF. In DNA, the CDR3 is TGTGCCAGTACGGGACAGGGGGCCGGTGAGCAGTTCTTC.

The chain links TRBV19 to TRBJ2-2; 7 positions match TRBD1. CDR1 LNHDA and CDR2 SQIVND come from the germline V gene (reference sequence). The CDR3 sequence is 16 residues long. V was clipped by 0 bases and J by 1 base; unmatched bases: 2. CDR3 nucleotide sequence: TGTGCCAGTAGTATAGATGGACAGGAGAACACCGGGGAGCTGTTTTTT. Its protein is CASSIDGQENTGELFF.

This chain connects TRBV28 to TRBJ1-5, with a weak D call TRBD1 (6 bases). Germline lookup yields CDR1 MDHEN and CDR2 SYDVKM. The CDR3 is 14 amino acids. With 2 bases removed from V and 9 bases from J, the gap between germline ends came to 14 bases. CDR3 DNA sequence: TGTGCCAGCAGTTTAGGCTCGGACAGAGGGCCCCAGCATTTT. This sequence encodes CASSLGSDRGPQHF. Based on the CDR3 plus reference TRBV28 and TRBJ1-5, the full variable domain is DVKVTQSSRYLVKRTGEKVFLECVQDMDHENMFWYRQDPGLGLRLIYFSYDVKMKEKGDIPEGYSVSREKKERFSLILESASTNQTSMYLCASSLGSDRGPQHFGDGTRLSIL.

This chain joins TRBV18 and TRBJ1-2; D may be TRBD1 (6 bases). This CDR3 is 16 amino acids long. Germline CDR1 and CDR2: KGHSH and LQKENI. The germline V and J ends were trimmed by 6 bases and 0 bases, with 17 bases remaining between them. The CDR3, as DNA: TGTGCCAGCTCGCGAATCACAGGGCCAACTAACTATGGCTACACCTTC. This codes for CASSRITGPTNYGYTF.

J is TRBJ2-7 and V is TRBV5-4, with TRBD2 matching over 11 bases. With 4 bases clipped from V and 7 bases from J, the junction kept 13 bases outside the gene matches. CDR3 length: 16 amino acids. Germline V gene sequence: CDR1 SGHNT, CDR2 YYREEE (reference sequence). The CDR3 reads CASSAQVLAGEGEQYF. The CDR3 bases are TGTGCCAGCAGCGCGCAGGTACTAGCGGGGGAAGGAGAGCAGTACTTC.

DNA of the CDR3: TGCGCCAGCAGGGGACAGGGTGGCGAGCAGTACTTC. Its protein product is CASRGQGGEQYF. This chain uses TRBV5-1 with TRBJ2-7; 9 bases are shared with TRBD1. Losses at the gene ends were 5 bases for V and 6 bases for J; bases not matched to a gene: 3. The V gene's germline CDR1 is SGHRS and CDR2 YFSETQ. The CDR3 sequence is 12 residues long.

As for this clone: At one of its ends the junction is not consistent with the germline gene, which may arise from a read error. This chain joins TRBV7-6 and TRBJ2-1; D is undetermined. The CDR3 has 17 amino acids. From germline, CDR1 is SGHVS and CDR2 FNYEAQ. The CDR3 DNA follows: TGTGCCAGCAGCTTAGCGCGTTTGGACGGCCTCTACAGTGAGCAGTTCTTC. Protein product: CASSLARLDGLYSEQFF. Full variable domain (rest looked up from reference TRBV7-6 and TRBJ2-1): GAGVSQSPRYKVTKRGQDVALRCDPISGHVSLYWYRQALGQGPEFLTYFNYEAQQDKSGLPNDRFSAERPEGSISTLTIQRTEQRDSAMYRCASSLARLDGLYSEQFFGPGTRLTVL.

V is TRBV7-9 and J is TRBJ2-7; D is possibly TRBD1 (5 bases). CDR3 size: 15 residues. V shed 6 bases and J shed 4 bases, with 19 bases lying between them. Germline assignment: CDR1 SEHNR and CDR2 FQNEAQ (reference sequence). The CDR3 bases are TGTGCCAGCAGGAATCAGATAGGGGTTTCATACGAGCAGTACTTC. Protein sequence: CASRNQIGVSYEQYF.

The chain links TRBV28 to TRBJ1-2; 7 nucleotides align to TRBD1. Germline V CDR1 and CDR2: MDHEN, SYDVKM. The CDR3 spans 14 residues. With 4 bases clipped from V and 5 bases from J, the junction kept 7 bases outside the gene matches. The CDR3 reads CASSSGGETYGYTF. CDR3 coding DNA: TGTGCCAGCAGTTCAGGGGGGGAAACATATGGCTACACCTTC.

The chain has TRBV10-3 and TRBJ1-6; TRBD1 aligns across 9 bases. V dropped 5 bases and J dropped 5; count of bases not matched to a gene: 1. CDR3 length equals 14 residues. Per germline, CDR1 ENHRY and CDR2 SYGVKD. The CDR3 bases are TGTGCCATCAGTTGGGACAGGGATAATTCACCCCTCCACTTT. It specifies CAISWDRDNSPLHF.

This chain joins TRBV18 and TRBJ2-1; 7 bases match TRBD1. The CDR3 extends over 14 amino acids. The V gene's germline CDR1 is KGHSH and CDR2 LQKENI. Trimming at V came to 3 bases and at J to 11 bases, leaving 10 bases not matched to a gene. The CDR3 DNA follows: TGTGCCAGCTCACCCCGCTCCGGGACAGAGAAGCAGTTCTTC. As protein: CASSPRSGTEKQFF.

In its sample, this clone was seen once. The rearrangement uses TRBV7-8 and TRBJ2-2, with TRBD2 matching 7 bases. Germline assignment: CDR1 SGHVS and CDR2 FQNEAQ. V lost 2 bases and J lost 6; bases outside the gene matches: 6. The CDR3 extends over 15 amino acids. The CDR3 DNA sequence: TGTGCCAGCAGCTTATCCGGGGGGAGGTCCGGGGAGCTGTTTTTT. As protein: CASSLSGGRSGELFF.

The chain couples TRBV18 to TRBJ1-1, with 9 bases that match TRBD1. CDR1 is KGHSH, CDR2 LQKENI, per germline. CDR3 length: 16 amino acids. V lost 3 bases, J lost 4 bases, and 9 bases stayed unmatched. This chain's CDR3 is CASSPSQGARGTEAFF. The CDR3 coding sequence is TGTGCCAGCTCACCTTCACAGGGGGCTCGGGGCACTGAAGCTTTCTTT. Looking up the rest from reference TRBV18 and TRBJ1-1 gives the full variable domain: NAGVMQNPRHLVRRRGQEARLRCSPMKGHSHVYWYRQLPEEGLKFMVYLQKENIIDESGMPKERFSAEFPKEGPSILRIQQVVRGDSAAYFCASSPSQGARGTEAFFGQGTRLTVV.

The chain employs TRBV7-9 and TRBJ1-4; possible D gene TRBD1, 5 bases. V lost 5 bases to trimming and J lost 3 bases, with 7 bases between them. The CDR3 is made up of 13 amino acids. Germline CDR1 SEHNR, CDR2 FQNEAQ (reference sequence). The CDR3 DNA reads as TGTGCCAGCAGCGGGGCCGCTAATGAAAAACTGTTTTTT. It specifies CASSGAANEKLFF.

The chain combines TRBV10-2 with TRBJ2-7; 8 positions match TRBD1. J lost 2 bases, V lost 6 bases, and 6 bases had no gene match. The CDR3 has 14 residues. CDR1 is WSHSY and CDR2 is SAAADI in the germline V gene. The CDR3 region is CASRGTGLTYEQYF. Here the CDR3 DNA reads TGCGCCAGCAGGGGGACAGGACTAACCTACGAGCAGTACTTC.

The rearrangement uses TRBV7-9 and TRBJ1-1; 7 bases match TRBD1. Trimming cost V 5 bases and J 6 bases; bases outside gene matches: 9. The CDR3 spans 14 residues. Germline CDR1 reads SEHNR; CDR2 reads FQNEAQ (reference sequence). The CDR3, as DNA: TGTGCCAGCAGCCAATCGACAGGGTTCTCTGAAGCTTTCTTT. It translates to CASSQSTGFSEAFF.

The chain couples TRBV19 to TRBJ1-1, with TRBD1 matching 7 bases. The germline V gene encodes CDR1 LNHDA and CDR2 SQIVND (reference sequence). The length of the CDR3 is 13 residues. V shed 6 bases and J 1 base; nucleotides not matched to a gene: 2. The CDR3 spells CASRRQGNTEAFF. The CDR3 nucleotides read TGTGCCAGTAGAAGACAGGGGAACACTGAAGCTTTCTTT. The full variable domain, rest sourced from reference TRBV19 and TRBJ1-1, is DGGITQSPKYLFRKEGQNVTLSCEQNLNHDAMYWYRQDPGQGLRLIYYSQIVNDFQKGDIAEGYSVSREKKESFPLTVTSAQKNPTAFYLCASRRQGNTEAFFGQGTRLTVV.

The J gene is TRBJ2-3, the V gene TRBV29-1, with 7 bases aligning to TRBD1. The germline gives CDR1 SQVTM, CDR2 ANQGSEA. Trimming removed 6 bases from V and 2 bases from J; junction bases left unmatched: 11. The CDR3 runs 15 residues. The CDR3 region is CSVTRDSDSTDTQYF. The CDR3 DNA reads TGCAGCGTGACCCGGGACAGCGATTCCACAGATACGCAGTATTTT.

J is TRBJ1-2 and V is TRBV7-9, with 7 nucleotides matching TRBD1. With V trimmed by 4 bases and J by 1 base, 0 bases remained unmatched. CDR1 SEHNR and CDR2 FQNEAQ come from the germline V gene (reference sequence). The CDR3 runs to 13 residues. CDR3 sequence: CASSWDSNYGYTF. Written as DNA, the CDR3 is TGTGCCAGCAGCTGGGACAGTAACTATGGCTACACCTTC.

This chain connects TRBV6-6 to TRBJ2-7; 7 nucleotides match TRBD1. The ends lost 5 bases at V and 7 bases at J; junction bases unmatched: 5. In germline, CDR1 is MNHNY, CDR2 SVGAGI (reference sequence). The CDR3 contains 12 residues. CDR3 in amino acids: CASSTTGSEQYF. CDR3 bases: TGTGCCAGCAGTACGACAGGGTCGGAGCAGTACTTC.

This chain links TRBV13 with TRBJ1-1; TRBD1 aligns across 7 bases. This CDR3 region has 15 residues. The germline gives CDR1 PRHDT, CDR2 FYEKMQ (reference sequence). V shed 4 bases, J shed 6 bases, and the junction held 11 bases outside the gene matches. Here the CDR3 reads CASSSTFSGTAEAFF. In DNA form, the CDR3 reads TGTGCCAGCAGCTCTACGTTTTCCGGGACAGCTGAAGCTTTCTTT. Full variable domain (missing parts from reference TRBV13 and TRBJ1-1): AAGVIQSPRHLIKEKRETATLKCYPIPRHDTVYWYQQGPGQDPQFLISFYEKMQSDKGSIPDRFSAQQFSDYHSELNMSSLELGDSALYFCASSSTFSGTAEAFFGQGTRLTVV.

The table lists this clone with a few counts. This chain's CDR3 is CASSTDRVSYEQYF. CDR3 coding DNA: TGTGCCAGCAGTACAGACAGGGTCTCCTACGAGCAGTACTTC. The rearrangement uses TRBV6-5 and TRBJ2-7; 7 bases map to TRBD1. Per the germline V gene, CDR1 is MNHEY and CDR2 is SVGAGI. CDR3 length: 14 residues. J was trimmed by 0 bases and V by 5 bases; bases with no gene match: 4.

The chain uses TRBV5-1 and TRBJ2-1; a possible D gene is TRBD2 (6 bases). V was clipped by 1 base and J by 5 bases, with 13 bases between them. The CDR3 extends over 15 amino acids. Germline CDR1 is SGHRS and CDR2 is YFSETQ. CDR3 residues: CASSLTGAAHNEQFF. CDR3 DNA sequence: TGCGCCAGCAGCTTGACGGGAGCTGCCCACAATGAGCAGTTCTTC.

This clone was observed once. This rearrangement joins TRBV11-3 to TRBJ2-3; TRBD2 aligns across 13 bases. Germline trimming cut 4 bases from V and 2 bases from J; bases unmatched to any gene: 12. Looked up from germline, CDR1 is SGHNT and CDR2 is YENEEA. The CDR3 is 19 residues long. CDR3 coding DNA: TGTGCCAGCAGCTCCGGACTAGCGGGAGAATGGGGCCACACAGATACGCAGTATTTT. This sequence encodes CASSSGLAGEWGHTDTQYF.

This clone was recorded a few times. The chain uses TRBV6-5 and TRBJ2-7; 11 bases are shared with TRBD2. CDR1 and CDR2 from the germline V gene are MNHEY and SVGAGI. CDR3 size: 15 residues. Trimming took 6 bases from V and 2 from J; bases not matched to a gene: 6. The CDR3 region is CASRPGLADPYEQYF. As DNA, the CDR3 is TGTGCCAGCAGGCCGGGACTAGCGGACCCCTACGAGCAGTACTTC.

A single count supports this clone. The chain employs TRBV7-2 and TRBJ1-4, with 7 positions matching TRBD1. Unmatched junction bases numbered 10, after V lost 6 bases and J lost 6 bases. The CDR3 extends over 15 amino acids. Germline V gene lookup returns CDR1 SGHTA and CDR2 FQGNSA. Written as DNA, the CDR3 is TGTGCCAGCAGTCGACAGGGCGCGCGGGATGAAAAACTGTTTTTT. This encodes CASSRQGARDEKLFF.

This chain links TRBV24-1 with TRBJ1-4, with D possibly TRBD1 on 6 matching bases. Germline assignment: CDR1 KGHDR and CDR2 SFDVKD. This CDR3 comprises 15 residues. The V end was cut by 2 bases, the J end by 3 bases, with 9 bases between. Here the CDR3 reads CATSDSRQANEKLFF. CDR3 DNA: TGTGCCACCAGTGATTCCCGACAGGCTAATGAAAAACTGTTTTTT.

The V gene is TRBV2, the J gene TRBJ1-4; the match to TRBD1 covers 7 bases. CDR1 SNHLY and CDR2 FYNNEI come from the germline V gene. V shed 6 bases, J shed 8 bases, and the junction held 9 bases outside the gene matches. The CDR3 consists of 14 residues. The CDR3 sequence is CASRERQGQEKLFF. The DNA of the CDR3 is TGTGCCAGCAGGGAGAGACAGGGTCAAGAAAAACTGTTTTTT.

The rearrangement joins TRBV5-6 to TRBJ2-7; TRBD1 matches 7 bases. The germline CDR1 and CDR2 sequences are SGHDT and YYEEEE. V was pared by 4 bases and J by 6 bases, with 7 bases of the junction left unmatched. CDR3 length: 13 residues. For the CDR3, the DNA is TGTGCCAGCAGCCGAACAGGGGCCCCCGAGCAGTACTTC. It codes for CASSRTGAPEQYF. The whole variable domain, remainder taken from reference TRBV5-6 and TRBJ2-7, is DAGVTQSPTHLIKTRGQQVTLRCSPKSGHDTVSWYQQALGQGPQFIFQYYEEEERQRGNFPDRFSGHQFPNYSSELNVNALLLGDSALYLCASSRTGAPEQYFGPGTRLTVT.